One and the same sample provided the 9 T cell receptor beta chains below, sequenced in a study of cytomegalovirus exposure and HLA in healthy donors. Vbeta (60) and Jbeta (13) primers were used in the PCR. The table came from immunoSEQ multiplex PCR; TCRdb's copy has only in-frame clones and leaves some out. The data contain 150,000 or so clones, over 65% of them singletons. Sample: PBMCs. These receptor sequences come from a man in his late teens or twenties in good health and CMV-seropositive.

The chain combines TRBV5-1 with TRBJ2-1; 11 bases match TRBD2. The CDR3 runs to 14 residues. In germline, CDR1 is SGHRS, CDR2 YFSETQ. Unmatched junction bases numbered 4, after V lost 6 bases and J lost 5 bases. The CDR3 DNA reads TGCGCCAGCAAGACTAGCGGGGCCCACAATGAGCAGTTCTTC. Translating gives CASKTSGAHNEQFF.

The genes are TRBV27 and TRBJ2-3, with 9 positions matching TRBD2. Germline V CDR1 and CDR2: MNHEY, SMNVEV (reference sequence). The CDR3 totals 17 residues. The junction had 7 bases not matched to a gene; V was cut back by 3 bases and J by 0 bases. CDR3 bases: TGTGCCAGCAGTTTCCGTCTTACTAGCGGGAGCACAGATACGCAGTATTTT. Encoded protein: CASSFRLTSGSTDTQYF.

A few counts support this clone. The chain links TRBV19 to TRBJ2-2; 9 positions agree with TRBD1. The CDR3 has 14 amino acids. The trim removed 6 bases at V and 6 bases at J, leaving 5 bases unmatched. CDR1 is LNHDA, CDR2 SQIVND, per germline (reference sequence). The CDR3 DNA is TGTGCCAGTAGGGGGACAGGGATCGCCGGGGAGCTGTTTTTT. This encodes CASRGTGIAGELFF.

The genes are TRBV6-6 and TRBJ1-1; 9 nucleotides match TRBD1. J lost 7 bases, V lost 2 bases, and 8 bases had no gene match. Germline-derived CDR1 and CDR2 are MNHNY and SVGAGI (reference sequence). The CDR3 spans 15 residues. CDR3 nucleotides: TGTGCCAGCAGTTACCCCCCGGGACAGGGCGATGAAGCTTTCTTT. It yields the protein CASSYPPGQGDEAFF.

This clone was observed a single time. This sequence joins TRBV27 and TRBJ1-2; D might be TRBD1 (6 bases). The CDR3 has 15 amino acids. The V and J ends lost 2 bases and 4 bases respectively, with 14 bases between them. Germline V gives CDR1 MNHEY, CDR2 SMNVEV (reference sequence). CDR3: CASSLIGQGTYGYTF. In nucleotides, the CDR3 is TGTGCCAGCAGTTTAATTGGTCAGGGGACCTATGGCTACACCTTC.

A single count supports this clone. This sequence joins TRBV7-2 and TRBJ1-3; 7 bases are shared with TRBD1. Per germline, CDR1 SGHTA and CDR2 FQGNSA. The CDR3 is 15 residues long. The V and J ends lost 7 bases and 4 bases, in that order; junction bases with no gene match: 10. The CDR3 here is CASTSHRGAGNTIYF. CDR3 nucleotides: TGTGCCAGCACAAGTCACAGGGGAGCAGGAAACACCATATATTTT.

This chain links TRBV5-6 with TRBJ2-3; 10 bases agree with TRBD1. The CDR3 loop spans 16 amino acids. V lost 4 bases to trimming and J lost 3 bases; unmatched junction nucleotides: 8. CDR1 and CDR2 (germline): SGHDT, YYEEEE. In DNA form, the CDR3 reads TGTGCCAGCAGCCCCAGACAGGGGGCGCGAACAGATACGCAGTATTTT. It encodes CASSPRQGARTDTQYF.

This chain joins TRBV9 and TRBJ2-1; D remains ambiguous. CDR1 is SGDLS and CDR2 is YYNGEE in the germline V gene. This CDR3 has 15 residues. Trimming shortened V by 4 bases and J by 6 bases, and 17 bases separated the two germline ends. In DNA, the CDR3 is TGTGCCAGCAGCCCCCAGTATCCCCCCAGCAATGAGCAGTTCTTC. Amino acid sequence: CASSPQYPPSNEQFF. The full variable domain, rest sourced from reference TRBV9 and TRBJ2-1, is DSGVTQTPKHLITATGQRVTLRCSPRSGDLSVYWYQQSLDQGLQFLIQYYNGEERAKGNILERFSAQQFPDLHSELNLSSLELGDSALYFCASSPQYPPSNEQFFGPGTRLTVL.

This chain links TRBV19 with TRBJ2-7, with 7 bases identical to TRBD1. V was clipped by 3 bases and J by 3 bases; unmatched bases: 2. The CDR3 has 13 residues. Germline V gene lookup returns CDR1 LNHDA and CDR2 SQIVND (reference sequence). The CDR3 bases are TGTGCCAGTAGTATGGGACAGAACTACGAGCAGTACGTC. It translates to CASSMGQNYEQYV.